The rows below give T cell receptor beta chains drawn from one sample of a study of T cells after yellow fever vaccination. From the 5' RACE reads, TCRdb called clonotypes with MiXCR, one entry per CDR3 protein. Among approximately 580,000 distinct CDR3 sequences, about a sixth were seen once, and the ten largest hold around 16%. The sample was PBMCs, taken more than 4 days after the first yellow fever vaccination. These TCRs come from a man between 18 and 29 years old who received the YFV17D yellow fever vaccine. CDR3s include the opening cysteine and the closing phenylalanine or tryptophan.

CDR3 protein	CDR3 length	V gene	J gene
CASSPTGYSGELFF	14	TRBV5-5	TRBJ2-2
CASSQNIAGEETQYF	15	TRBV4-1	TRBJ2-5
CARTPGPIRRSGNQPQHF	18	TRBV2	TRBJ1-5
CASSRGYSYTF	11	TRBV2	TRBJ1-2
CSAVYYGYTF	10	TRBV20-1	TRBJ1-2
CSGGTGGEQYF	11	TRBV29-1	TRBJ2-7
CASSLGRGNTGELFF	15	TRBV7-3	TRBJ2-2
CASSPVRGEANTEAFF	16	TRBV18	TRBJ1-1
CASSHGQRYTEAFF	14	TRBV5-4	TRBJ1-1
CASSFLLPASTDTQYF	16	TRBV27	TRBJ2-3
CASSSRTVPSGMGNQPQHF	19	TRBV27	TRBJ1-5
CASSYWDSGYEQYF	14	TRBV6-5	TRBJ2-7
CASREQGSRETQYF	14	TRBV6-1	TRBJ2-5
CASTRTLYTDTQYF	14	TRBV5-1	TRBJ2-3
CASSTGEAANEKLFF	15	TRBV18	TRBJ1-4
CASSSGGLQPQHF	13	TRBV7-2	TRBJ1-5
CASSLQVLNTEAFF	14	TRBV5-1	TRBJ1-1
CASSSTGGGTNEKLFF	16	TRBV7-9	TRBJ1-4
CASRPRLAGGFDEQFF	16	TRBV12-3/TRBV12-4	TRBJ2-1
CASPTRTDLVLCGYTF	16	TRBV5-1	TRBJ1-2
CASSLYGGEGTQYF	14	TRBV5-1	TRBJ2-5
CSARVGGIGSPLHF	14	TRBV20-1	TRBJ1-6
CASSLGQGSINEKLFF	16	TRBV5-4	TRBJ1-4
CASSQVRGGYNEQFF	15	TRBV4-3	TRBJ2-1
CASSLSGGYNNEQFF	15	TRBV7-2	TRBJ2-1
CSVVGIATARAETQYF	16	TRBV29-1	TRBJ2-5
CASSWGTNTEAFF	13	TRBV5-1	TRBJ1-1
CSAVPEVAGELETQYF	16	TRBV20-1	TRBJ2-5
CASRGSAAYYNEQFF	15	TRBV5-6	TRBJ2-1